This entry lists 23 T cell receptor beta chains sequenced from one sample in a study of blood T cell repertoires in COVID-19. Generated by immunoSEQ multiplex PCR, the TCRdb table keeps only in-frame clones and is missing some. Among around 310,000 clones listed, about 89% were seen once. The sample comprised peripheral blood. The receptors derive from a woman aged 55-69 years with acute or convalescent COVID-19.

This chain links TRBV5-1 with TRBJ2-2; TRBD2 matches 9 bases. Looked up from germline, CDR1 is SGHRS and CDR2 is YFSETQ. The trim removed 1 base at V and 5 bases at J, leaving 3 bases unmatched. The CDR3 has 15 residues. CDR3 nucleotides: TGCGCCAGCAGCTTGTCAACTAGCGGGACCGGGGAGCTGTTTTTT. It specifies CASSLSTSGTGELFF.

This clone was detected only once. V is TRBV30 and J is TRBJ2-7; possibly TRBD1 for D (6 bases). Between the trimmed V and J ends, which lost 3 bases and 4 bases, there was a span of 13 bases. This CDR3 contains 13 residues. The germline gives CDR1 GTSNPN, CDR2 SVGIG (reference sequence). In DNA, the CDR3 is TGTGCCTGGAGCGGTCCAGGGGCTTACGAGCAGTACTTC. Protein product: CAWSGPGAYEQYF.

The chain links TRBV25-1 to TRBJ2-3, with 7 nucleotides matching TRBD1. Germline V gene sequence: CDR1 MGHDK, CDR2 SYGVNS. CDR3 size: 15 residues. V gave up 2 bases and J gave up 3 bases; unmatched junction bases: 5. This CDR3 is CASSETGVGTDTQYF. CDR3 DNA: TGTGCCAGCAGTGAAACAGGGGTTGGGACAGATACGCAGTATTTT.

This sequence joins TRBV19 and TRBJ1-2, with D possibly TRBD1 on 6 matching bases. Trimming left V 4 bases short and J 4 bases short, with 13 bases between. This CDR3 is built from 14 residues. The germline V gene has CDR1 LNHDA and CDR2 SQIVND (reference sequence). The CDR3: CASSTGTYGYGYTF. As DNA, the CDR3 is TGTGCCAGTAGTACCGGGACATACGGCTATGGCTACACCTTC.

V and J are TRBV18 and TRBJ2-5; 8 nucleotides agree with TRBD1. The CDR3 sequence is 15 residues long. CDR1 and CDR2 from the germline V gene are KGHSH and LQKENI. The trim removed 3 bases at V and 2 bases at J, leaving 5 bases unmatched. For the CDR3, the DNA is TGTGCCAGCTCACCGGGGACAGGCGTTCAAGAGACCCAGTACTTC. This sequence encodes CASSPGTGVQETQYF.

This rearrangement joins TRBV27 to TRBJ1-1; 8 bases are shared with TRBD1. Germline CDR1 and CDR2: MNHEY and SMNVEV (reference sequence). The ends lost 5 bases at V and 5 bases at J; junction bases unmatched: 16. The CDR3 spans 17 residues. CDR3 sequence reads: CASSPLQNRGRGTEAFF. CDR3 bases: TGTGCCAGCAGTCCGCTCCAAAACAGGGGGAGAGGGACTGAAGCTTTCTTT.

This rearrangement joins TRBV10-2 to TRBJ2-3; D is perhaps TRBD2 (6 bases). This CDR3 spans 13 amino acids. V was pared by 8 bases and J by 2 bases, with 11 bases between. Per the germline V gene, CDR1 is WSHSY and CDR2 is SAAADI. CDR3 sequence reads: CASWWGDTDTQYF. CDR3 DNA: TGCGCCAGCTGGTGGGGGGACACAGATACGCAGTATTTT.

The chain links TRBV7-8 to TRBJ2-7; D is ambiguous. CDR3 size: 13 residues. CDR1 is SGHVS, CDR2 FQNEAQ, per germline. Trimming removed 2 bases from V and 3 bases from J, with 8 bases in between. CDR3 DNA: TGTGCCAGCAGCTTATTCGGTAGCTACGAGCAGTACTTC. This translates into CASSLFGSYEQYF.

This chain links TRBV12-5 with TRBJ1-1; no reliable D call. CDR3 size: 14 residues. The germline V gene has CDR1 LGHNT and CDR2 FRNRAP. V was cut by 1 base and J by 0 bases, with 6 bases left in between. CDR3 nucleotide sequence: TGTGCTAGTGGTTTGGCCCACATGAACACTGAAGCTTTCTTT. It yields the protein CASGLAHMNTEAFF.

The V and J genes are TRBV12-3 or TRBV12-4 and TRBJ2-1; 8 bases agree with TRBD1. This CDR3 contains 13 residues. The J segment lost 6 bases and the V segment lost 5 bases, leaving 3 bases of the junction unmatched. The CDR3 nucleotides read TGTGCCAGCAGTCAGGACAGGGTCAATGAGCAGTTCTTC. It specifies CASSQDRVNEQFF.

The chain joins TRBV27 to TRBJ2-7, with unresolved D. V was pared by 2 bases and J by 2 bases, with 7 bases between. The CDR3 runs to 13 residues. Germline assignment: CDR1 MNHEY and CDR2 SMNVEV (reference sequence). CDR3 sequence reads: CASSLIFAYEQYF. The CDR3 DNA is TGTGCCAGCAGTTTAATCTTCGCCTACGAGCAGTACTTC.

J is TRBJ1-2 and V is TRBV5-4, with TRBD1 matching 9 bases. Trimming at V came to 0 bases and at J to 3 bases, leaving 3 bases not matched to a gene. The CDR3 is 15 residues long. Germline values: CDR1 SGHNT, CDR2 YYREEE (reference sequence). This CDR3 reads CASSLDRGRDYGYTF. The CDR3 nucleotides read TGTGCCAGCAGCTTGGACAGGGGGCGCGACTATGGCTACACCTTC.

The V and J genes are TRBV29-1 and TRBJ2-4, with 8 bases fitting TRBD2. J gave up 0 bases and V 1 base, and 2 bases lay outside the gene matches. Germline CDR1 is SQVTM and CDR2 is ANQGSEA. The CDR3 runs 15 residues. The CDR3 DNA follows: TGCAGCGTTGAAGCGGGGGGGGTAGCCAAAAACATTCAGTACTTC. Amino acid sequence: CSVEAGGVAKNIQYF.

The chain carries TRBV10-3 and TRBJ1-6; D unresolved. V lost 1 base and J 6 bases, leaving 13 bases between the germline ends. The CDR3 extends over 16 amino acids. Germline CDR1 ENHRY, CDR2 SYGVKD. The CDR3 spells CAISEYGPDGNSPLHF. The CDR3, as DNA: TGTGCCATCAGTGAGTATGGCCCCGATGGTAATTCACCCCTCCACTTT.

The chain employs TRBV4-2 and TRBJ2-1; the match to TRBD2 covers 7 bases. Germline V gene lookup returns CDR1 LGHNA and CDR2 YNFKEQ. V lost 5 bases and J lost 6; bases outside the gene matches: 13. This CDR3 is 16 amino acids long. CDR3 sequence reads: CASSLRGNREANEQFF. Here the CDR3 DNA reads TGTGCCAGCAGCTTAAGGGGCAATCGGGAGGCCAATGAGCAGTTCTTC.

DNA for the CDR3: TGTGCCAGCAGCCCCTCGGACAGGGGTGGAAACTATGGCTACACCTTC. Protein product: CASSPSDRGGNYGYTF. The chain couples TRBV3-1 (or the pseudogene TRBV3-2) to TRBJ1-2; 9 bases are a match to TRBD1. The trim removed 4 bases at V and 2 bases at J, leaving 8 bases unmatched. From germline, CDR1 is LGHDT and CDR2 YNNKEL (reference sequence). The CDR3 is 16 amino acids.

The chain joins TRBV18 to TRBJ2-3; perhaps TRBD2 as D (5 bases). Germline CDR1 reads KGHSH; CDR2 reads LQKENI. The length of the CDR3 is 15 residues. With 2 bases removed from V and 1 base from J, the gap between germline ends came to 10 bases. CDR3 loop: CASSPEGWGTDTQYF. The CDR3 bases are TGTGCCAGCTCACCAGAGGGATGGGGCACAGATACGCAGTATTTT.

The rearrangement uses TRBV28 and TRBJ2-5; 9 bases match TRBD1. Per the germline V gene, CDR1 is MDHEN and CDR2 is SYDVKM. The CDR3 is made up of 15 amino acids. Germline trimming cut 0 bases from V and 5 bases from J; bases unmatched to any gene: 4. The CDR3 region is CASSLWGTGSETQYF. CDR3 sequence (DNA): TGTGCCAGCAGTTTATGGGGGACAGGGTCGGAGACCCAGTACTTC.

The rearrangement links TRBV29-1 to TRBJ2-3; TRBD2 matches 12 bases. CDR3 length: 15 residues. With V trimmed by 4 bases and J by 4 bases, 6 bases remained unmatched. The germline V gene has CDR1 SQVTM and CDR2 ANQGSEA. The CDR3 region has the DNA TGCAGCGTTGCTCTAGCGGGAGGGTGGGCAGATACGCAGTATTTT. Translating gives CSVALAGGWADTQYF.

In this sample, this clone turned up once. J is TRBJ2-7 and V is TRBV7-2; 7 bases map to TRBD2. Germline-derived CDR1 and CDR2 are SGHTA and FQGNSA. This CDR3 is built from 13 residues. Losses at the gene ends were 4 bases for V and 7 bases for J; bases not matched to a gene: 7. The CDR3 DNA is TGTGCCAGCAGCTGGGGGGGGAGCTGGGAGCAGTACTTC. As protein: CASSWGGSWEQYF.

The chain joins TRBV28 to TRBJ2-3, with TRBD2 matching 8 bases. The J segment lost 6 bases and the V segment lost 5 bases, leaving 1 base of the junction unmatched. CDR1 MDHEN and CDR2 SYDVKM come from the germline V gene. This CDR3 has 12 residues. The CDR3 DNA is TGTGCCAGCAGTGGGACTAGGGATACGCAGTATTTT. Amino acids: CASSGTRDTQYF.

The chain combines TRBV2 with TRBJ2-6; the D gene is possibly TRBD1 (6 bases). The CDR3 length is 14 residues. Trimming cost V 7 bases and J 0 bases, with 7 bases left between them. Germline loops: CDR1 SNHLY, CDR2 FYNNEI. CDR3 sequence reads: CASTGVSGANVLTF. The CDR3 DNA follows: TGTGCCAGCACAGGGGTCTCTGGGGCCAACGTCCTGACTTTC. The full variable domain, rest sourced from reference TRBV2 and TRBJ2-6, is EPEVTQTPSHQVTQMGQEVILRCVPISNHLYFYWYRQILGQKVEFLVSFYNNEISEKSEIFDDQFSVERPDGSNFTLKIRSTKLEDSAMYFCASTGVSGANVLTFGAGSRLTVL.

The rearrangement joins TRBV7-8 to TRBJ2-3, with 7 bases lining up with TRBD1. The CDR3 extends over 14 amino acids. Germline V lookup: CDR1 SGHVS, CDR2 FQNEAQ. V dropped 7 bases and J dropped 2; count of bases not matched to a gene: 6. CDR3 nucleotides: TGTGCCAGCACCCCCAGGGGGATCACAGATACGCAGTATTTT. Translated: CASTPRGITDTQYF.